The clone carrying this TCR beta chain was seen a few times. Germline V gene lookup returns CDR1 SEHNR and CDR2 FQNEAQ (reference sequence). The V end was cut by 2 bases, the J end by 6 bases, with 14 bases between. CDR3 length: 16 residues. This entry is derived from a study of blood T cell repertoires in COVID-19. In the original workflow: The assay estimated nucleated cells by amplifying reference gene primers. Clones were read by immunoSEQ multiplex PCR, and TCRdb kept only the in-frame ones, dropping some. V, J and clone size are taken as reported in that table, and D and trimming were inferred from the DNA itself. The sample contains 40,000 to 60,000 clones, about 84% of which appear only once.

The V and J genes are TRBV7-9 and TRBJ1-6, with D maybe TRBD1 (6 bases). This receptor was taken from a human donor in a cohort sampled during active COVID-19. The material sequenced was peripheral blood. CDR3 region: CASSLSQGEGNSPLHF. The CDR3, as DNA: TGTGCCAGCAGCTTATCACAGGGAGAGGGTAATTCACCCCTCCACTTT. Complete variable domain (other parts from reference TRBV7-9 and TRBJ1-6): DTGVSQNPRHKITKRGQNVTFRCDPISEHNRLYWYRQTLGQGPEFLTYFQNEAQLEKSRLLSDRFSAERPKGSFSTLEIQRTEQGDSAMYLCASSLSQGEGNSPLHFGNGTRLTVT.